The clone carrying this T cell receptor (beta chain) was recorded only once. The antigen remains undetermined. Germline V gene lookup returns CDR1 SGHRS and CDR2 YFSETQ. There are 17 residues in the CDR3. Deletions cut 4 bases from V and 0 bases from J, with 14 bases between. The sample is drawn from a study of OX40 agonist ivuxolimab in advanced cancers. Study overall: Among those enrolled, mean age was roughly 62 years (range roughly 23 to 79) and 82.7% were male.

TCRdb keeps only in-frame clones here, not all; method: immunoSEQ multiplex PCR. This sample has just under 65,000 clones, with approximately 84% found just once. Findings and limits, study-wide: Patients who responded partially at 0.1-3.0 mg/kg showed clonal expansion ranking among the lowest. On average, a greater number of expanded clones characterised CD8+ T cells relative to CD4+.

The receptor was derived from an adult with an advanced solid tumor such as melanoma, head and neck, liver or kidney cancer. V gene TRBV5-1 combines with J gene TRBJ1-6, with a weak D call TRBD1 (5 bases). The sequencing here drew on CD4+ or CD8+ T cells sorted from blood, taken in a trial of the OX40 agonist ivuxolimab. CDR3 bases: TGCGCCAGCAGCCTCAGGGTGGGGAGCTCCTATAATTCACCCCTCCACTTT. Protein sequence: CASSLRVGSSYNSPLHF.